This TCR beta chain is drawn from a study of blood T cell repertoires in COVID-19. TCRdb keeps only in-frame clones here, not all; method: immunoSEQ multiplex PCR. The data contain roughly 500,000 clones, approximately 87% of them singletons. Clinical histories supplied by participants themselves formed the basis of cohort assignment. Material: PBMCs or T cells enriched from blood (not recorded which). This TCR was sampled from a woman aged 40-49 years who had recovered from COVID-19.

In nucleotides, the CDR3 is TGTGCCAGCTCACCCGCAGGGACAGGGCGGTCAGTGTCTGGCTACACCTTC. Its protein is CASSPAGTGRSVSGYTF. The rearrangement links TRBV18 to TRBJ1-2; 9 bases agree with TRBD1. Germline CDR1 is KGHSH and CDR2 is LQKENI. The CDR3 has 17 amino acids. V lost 3 bases and J lost 7; bases outside the gene matches: 15.